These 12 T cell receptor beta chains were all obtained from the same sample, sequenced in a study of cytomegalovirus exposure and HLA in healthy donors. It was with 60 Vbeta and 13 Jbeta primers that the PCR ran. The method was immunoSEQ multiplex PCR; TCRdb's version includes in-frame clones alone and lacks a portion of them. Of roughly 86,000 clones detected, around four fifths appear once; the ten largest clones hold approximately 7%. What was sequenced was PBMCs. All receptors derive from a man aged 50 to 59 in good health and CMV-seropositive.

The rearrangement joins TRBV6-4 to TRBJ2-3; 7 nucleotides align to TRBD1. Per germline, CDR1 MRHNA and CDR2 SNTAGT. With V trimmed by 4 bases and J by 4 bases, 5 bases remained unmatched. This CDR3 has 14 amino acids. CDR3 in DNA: TGTGCCAGCAGTGCCGGGGACAGTTCAGATACGCAGTATTTT. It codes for CASSAGDSSDTQYF.

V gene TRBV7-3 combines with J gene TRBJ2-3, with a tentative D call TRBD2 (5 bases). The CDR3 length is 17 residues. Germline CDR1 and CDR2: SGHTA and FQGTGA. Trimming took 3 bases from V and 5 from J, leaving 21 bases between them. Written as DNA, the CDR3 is TGTGCCAGCAGCTTCTCCCTAAGCGGAGGACCTGAAGATACGCAGTATTTT. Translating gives CASSFSLSGGPEDTQYF.

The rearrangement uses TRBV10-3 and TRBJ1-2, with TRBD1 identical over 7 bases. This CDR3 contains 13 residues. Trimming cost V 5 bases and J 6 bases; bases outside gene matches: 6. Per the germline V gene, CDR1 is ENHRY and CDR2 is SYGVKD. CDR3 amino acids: CAISQLTGDGYTF. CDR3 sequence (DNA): TGTGCCATCAGTCAGCTAACAGGGGATGGCTACACCTTC.

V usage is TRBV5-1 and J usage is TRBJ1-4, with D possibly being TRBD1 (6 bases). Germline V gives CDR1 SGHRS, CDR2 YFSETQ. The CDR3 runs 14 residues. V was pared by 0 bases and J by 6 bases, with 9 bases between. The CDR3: CASSLVGTHEKLFF. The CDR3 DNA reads TGCGCCAGCAGCTTGGTCGGGACACATGAAAAACTGTTTTTT.

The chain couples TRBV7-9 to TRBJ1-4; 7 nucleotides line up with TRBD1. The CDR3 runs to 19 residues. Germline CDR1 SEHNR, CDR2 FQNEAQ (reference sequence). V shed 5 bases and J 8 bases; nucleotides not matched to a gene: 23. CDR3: CASSPQGVYRRVGIEKLFF. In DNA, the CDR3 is TGTGCCAGCAGCCCCCAGGGGGTTTATCGTCGCGTTGGCATCGAAAAACTGTTTTTT.

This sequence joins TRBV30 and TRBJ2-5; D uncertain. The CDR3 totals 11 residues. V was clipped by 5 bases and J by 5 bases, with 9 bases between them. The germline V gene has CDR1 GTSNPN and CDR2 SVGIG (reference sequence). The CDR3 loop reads CAWATVETQYF. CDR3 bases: TGTGCCTGGGCTACGGTCGAGACCCAGTACTTC.

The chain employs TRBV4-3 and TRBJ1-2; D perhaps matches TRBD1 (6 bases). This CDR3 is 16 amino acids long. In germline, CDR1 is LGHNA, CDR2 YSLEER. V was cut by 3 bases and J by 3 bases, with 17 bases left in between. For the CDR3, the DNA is TGCGCCAGCAGCCAGGTACAGGGAACGGTGTACTATGGCTACACCTTC. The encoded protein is CASSQVQGTVYYGYTF.

The CDR3 is CASRDRGQFDEKLFF. The CDR3 DNA reads TGTGCCAGTCGGGACAGGGGCCAATTCGATGAAAAACTGTTTTTT. The chain is built from TRBV19 and TRBJ1-4; 10 bases are a match to TRBD1. The ends lost 8 bases at V and 6 bases at J; junction bases unmatched: 9. Germline lookup yields CDR1 LNHDA and CDR2 SQIVND (reference sequence). CDR3 length: 15 amino acids.

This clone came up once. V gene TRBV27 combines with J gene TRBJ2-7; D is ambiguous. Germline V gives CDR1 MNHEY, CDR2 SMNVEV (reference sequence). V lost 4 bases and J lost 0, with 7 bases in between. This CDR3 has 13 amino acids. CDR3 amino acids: CASSSSSSYEQYF. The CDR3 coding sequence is TGTGCCAGCAGTTCGTCGAGCTCCTACGAGCAGTACTTC.

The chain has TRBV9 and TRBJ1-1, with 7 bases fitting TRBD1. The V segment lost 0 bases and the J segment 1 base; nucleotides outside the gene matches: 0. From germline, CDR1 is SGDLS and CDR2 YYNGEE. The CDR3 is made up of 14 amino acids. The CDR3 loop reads CASSVGDRNTEAFF. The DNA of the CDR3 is TGTGCCAGCAGCGTAGGGGACAGGAACACTGAAGCTTTCTTT. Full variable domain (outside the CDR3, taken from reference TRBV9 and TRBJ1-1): DSGVTQTPKHLITATGQRVTLRCSPRSGDLSVYWYQQSLDQGLQFLIQYYNGEERAKGNILERFSAQQFPDLHSELNLSSLELGDSALYFCASSVGDRNTEAFFGQGTRLTVV.

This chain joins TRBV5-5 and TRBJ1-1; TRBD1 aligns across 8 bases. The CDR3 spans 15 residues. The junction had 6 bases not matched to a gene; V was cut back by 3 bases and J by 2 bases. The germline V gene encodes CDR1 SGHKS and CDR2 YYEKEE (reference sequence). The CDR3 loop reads CASSSDGQGNTEAFF. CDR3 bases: TGTGCCAGCAGCTCGGATGGACAGGGCAACACTGAAGCTTTCTTT.

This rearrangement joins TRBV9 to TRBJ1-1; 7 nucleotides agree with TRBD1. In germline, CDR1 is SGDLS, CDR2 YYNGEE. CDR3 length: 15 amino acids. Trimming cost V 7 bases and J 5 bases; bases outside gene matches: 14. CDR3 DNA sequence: TGTGCCAGCGACCGCCTAGGGGGCTCGTGGACTGAAGCTTTCTTT. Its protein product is CASDRLGGSWTEAFF. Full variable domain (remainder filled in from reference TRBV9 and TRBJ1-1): DSGVTQTPKHLITATGQRVTLRCSPRSGDLSVYWYQQSLDQGLQFLIQYYNGEERAKGNILERFSAQQFPDLHSELNLSSLELGDSALYFCASDRLGGSWTEAFFGQGTRLTVV.